This T cell receptor beta chain stems from a study of shared clonotypes between healthy human individuals. The test was conducted at deep level. Produced via immunoSEQ multiplex PCR; TCRdb's table is partial and in-frame only. The sample comprises 2 million to 2.5 million clones, 93% of which are singletons, and 1.5% to 2% rests with the top ten. Study-level findings and limits: At large depth, rarefaction still showed sorted-subset sequencing to be incomplete.

Germline lookup yields CDR1 SEHNR and CDR2 FQNEAQ (reference sequence). The CDR3 sequence is 18 residues long. V gave up 5 bases and J gave up 4 bases, with 24 bases separating them. Naive CD8 cells comprised CD45RO-negative, CCR7-positively selected cells, excluding terminally differentiated effector memory CD45RA+ cells. As for this clone: Its antigen remains unknown.

This sequence originates from a young man in good health. Some clones in this sample may be carry-over from other donors' samples. Sequenced input: naive CD8+ T cells from PBMCs. The chain has TRBV7-9 and TRBJ2-1; D ambiguous. The CDR3 sequence: CASSDTKSRRIPYNEQFF. The CDR3 DNA follows: TGTGCCAGCAGCGATACCAAATCTCGACGGATTCCGTACAATGAGCAGTTCTTC.